Each of the 29 T cell receptor beta chains below was sequenced from the same sample in a study of blood T cells in healthy people across ages. Together with a sample-barcoded 5' primer, a J-beta primer mix was included in a second PCR lasting roughly 6 to 12 cycles. TCRdb reprocessed the 5' RACE reads via MiXCR and lists one record per CDR3 protein. This table holds about a million distinct CDR3 sequences, around 48% found once. Sequenced input: blood. These receptors were obtained from a man under 40 in good health.

This clonotype has a single count. Here the CDR3 reads CASSLVRGQLYEQYF. In DNA, the CDR3 is TGTGCCAGCAGCTTGGTAAGGGGGCAGCTTTACGAGCAGTACTTC. This chain joins TRBV5-5 and TRBJ2-7; 7 bases agree with TRBD1. V was pared by 0 bases and J by 4 bases, with 7 bases of the junction left unmatched. CDR1 SGHKS and CDR2 YYEKEE come from the germline V gene (reference sequence). The CDR3 is made up of 15 amino acids.

This clonotype has a handful of counts. V usage is TRBV12-3 or TRBV12-4 and J usage is TRBJ2-1; D possibly matches TRBD1 or TRBD2 (5 bases each). Trimming left V 8 bases short and J 0 bases short, with 20 bases between. The CDR3 spans 17 residues. The CDR3 spells CASLGLRKGSSYNEQFF. For the CDR3, the DNA is TGTGCCAGCCTCGGACTCCGAAAGGGGAGCTCCTACAATGAGCAGTTCTTC.

The sample holds a few counts of this clonotype. The V gene is TRBV29-1, the J gene TRBJ2-1; 7 bases align to TRBD1. This CDR3 has 14 amino acids. Germline V gene sequence: CDR1 SQVTM, CDR2 ANQGSEA. With V trimmed by 5 bases and J by 0 bases, 4 bases remained unmatched. This CDR3 is CSVRQGSSYNEQFF. The CDR3 bases are TGCAGCGTTAGACAGGGCAGCTCCTACAATGAGCAGTTCTTC.

This clonotype showed up many times. In nucleotides, the CDR3 is TGTGCCAGCAGCGACCGACAGGGAACTAATGAAAAACTGTTTTTT. Amino acids: CASSDRQGTNEKLFF. V is TRBV7-9 and J is TRBJ1-4; 7 bases align to TRBD1. CDR1 is SEHNR, CDR2 FQNEAQ, per germline (reference sequence). Unmatched junction bases numbered 4, after V lost 5 bases and J lost 1 base. The length of the CDR3 is 15 residues.

The CDR3, as DNA: TGTGCCAGCAGCCAAGAGTACGATCCTAATGAGCAGTACTTC. Protein: CASSQEYDPNEQYF. The chain carries TRBV3-1 and TRBJ2-7; no clear D gene. The CDR3 is 14 amino acids. Germline V lookup: CDR1 LGHDT, CDR2 YNNKEL (reference sequence). Trimming removed 0 bases at V and 7 bases at J, with 13 bases between.

The rearrangement uses TRBV12-5 and TRBJ1-5; 9 nucleotides agree with TRBD1. The CDR3 consists of 14 residues. Germline CDR1 reads LGHNT; CDR2 reads FRNRAP. With V trimmed by 1 base and J by 8 bases, 3 bases remained unmatched. This chain's CDR3 is CASGLGGQGEPQHF. The DNA for the CDR3 is TGTGCTAGTGGTTTGGGGGGACAGGGCGAGCCCCAGCATTTT.

A single count supports this clonotype. Since the CDR3 does not end with the conserved phenylalanine or tryptophan, this likely comes from a read error. The chain combines TRBV6-5 with TRBJ2-1; TRBD2 matches 7 bases. The V and J ends lost 2 bases and 2 bases, in that order; junction bases with no gene match: 0. CDR3 length equals 14 residues. The germline V gene encodes CDR1 MNHEY and CDR2 SVGAGI. The CDR3 nucleotides are TGTGCCAGCAGTTACGCGGGGGCCTACAATGAGCAGTTCGTC. This encodes CASSYAGAYNEQFV.

This chain links TRBV20-1 with TRBJ2-7; 8 nucleotides line up with TRBD2. Germline V gene lookup returns CDR1 DFQATT and CDR2 SNEGSKA (reference sequence). V shed 5 bases and J 3 bases; nucleotides not matched to a gene: 15. The CDR3 contains 16 residues. CDR3 sequence: CSARGRGGTSVYEQYF. As DNA, the CDR3 is TGCAGTGCTCGGGGACGAGGCGGGACTAGTGTCTACGAGCAGTACTTC.

In its sample, this clonotype was seen once. The chain uses TRBV11-1 and TRBJ2-5, with D possibly called TRBD1 or TRBD2 (6 bases each). The J call is in doubt because the DNA end fits TRBJ2-7 better. The V gene's germline CDR1 is SGHAT and CDR2 FQDESV (reference sequence). The CDR3 loop spans 13 amino acids. The CDR3 sequence: CASNPLGGSEQYF. For the CDR3, the DNA is TGTGCCAGCAACCCGTTAGGGGGGAGCGAGCAGTACTTC.

Here the CDR3 DNA reads TGTGCCAGCAGGTCGCAGGGTAGAGAGACCCAGTACTTC. Its protein is CASRSQGRETQYF. V gene TRBV28 combines with J gene TRBJ2-5, with D possibly being TRBD1 (5 bases). Germline loops: CDR1 MDHEN, CDR2 SYDVKM. The V gene lost 6 bases and the J gene lost 4 bases, with 12 bases spanning the gap. This CDR3 contains 13 residues.

J is TRBJ2-7 and V is TRBV4-3; tentative D call: TRBD2 (5 bases). The CDR3 is made up of 15 amino acids. The V gene's germline CDR1 is LGHNA and CDR2 YSLEER. V gave up 0 bases and J gave up 1 base, with 10 bases separating them. CDR3 amino acids: CASSQDYGESYEQYF. CDR3 nucleotides: TGCGCCAGCAGCCAAGATTACGGGGAATCCTACGAGCAGTACTTC.

As concerns this clonotype: A much larger clone lies one base from this, so it may be a read error. V and J are TRBV4-3 and TRBJ2-7; D remains ambiguous. The CDR3 runs 14 residues. V was shortened by 0 bases and J by 0 bases, with 6 bases between the two germline ends. Germline-derived CDR1 and CDR2 are LGHNA and YSLEER. CDR3 DNA sequence: TGCGCCAGCAGCCAAGAGTCCGGCTCCTACGAGCAGTACTTC. Protein product: CASSQESGSYEQYF.

Comments on this clonotype: It may be a read error: a sequence one base away is much more abundant. The V call is TRBV20-1, the J call TRBJ1-5; 7 bases are a match to TRBD1. With 6 bases clipped from V and 7 bases from J, the junction kept 6 bases outside the gene matches. Germline values: CDR1 DFQATT, CDR2 SNEGSKA (reference sequence). This CDR3 has 12 amino acids. DNA for the CDR3: TGCAGTGCCCAGACAGGGACCCAGCCCCAGCATTTT. It encodes CSAQTGTQPQHF.

V is TRBV6-5 and J is TRBJ2-3; TRBD2 matches at 9 bases. Germline V gene lookup returns CDR1 MNHEY and CDR2 SVGAGI. The CDR3 length is 15 residues. V was pared by 5 bases and J by 1 base, with 4 bases of the junction left unmatched. The CDR3 here is CASSHQRGGTDTQYF. The CDR3 DNA follows: TGTGCCAGCAGTCACCAGCGGGGGGGCACAGATACGCAGTATTTT.

This chain connects TRBV10-3 to TRBJ2-3, with 7 bases fitting TRBD2. The CDR3 is 15 residues long. The ends lost 4 bases at V and 0 bases at J; junction bases unmatched: 4. The germline V gene has CDR1 ENHRY and CDR2 SYGVKD. CDR3 loop: CAISASGASTDTQYF. The CDR3 DNA follows: TGTGCCATCAGTGCCAGCGGGGCGAGCACAGATACGCAGTATTTT.

The chain couples TRBV7-9 to TRBJ2-3; TRBD2 aligns across 7 bases. The CDR3 extends over 15 amino acids. Trimming took 3 bases from V and 4 from J; bases not matched to a gene: 7. CDR1 and CDR2 from the germline V gene are SEHNR and FQNEAQ (reference sequence). The CDR3 is CASSFATSKADTQYF. The CDR3 nucleotides are TGTGCCAGCAGCTTCGCGACTAGCAAGGCAGATACGCAGTATTTT.

This clonotype has at least ten counts. The CDR3 bases are TGTGCCAGCAGCCCCCGACAGGGGGGGAATTCACCCCTCCACTTT. Its protein product is CASSPRQGGNSPLHF. The chain couples TRBV11-3 to TRBJ1-6, with 9 bases fitting TRBD1. Trimming at V came to 5 bases and at J to 7 bases, leaving 6 bases not matched to a gene. From germline, CDR1 is SGHNT and CDR2 YENEEA. The CDR3 runs 15 residues.

This rearrangement joins TRBV6-5 to TRBJ1-6; a possible D gene is TRBD1 (5 bases). Looked up from germline, CDR1 is MNHEY and CDR2 is SVGAGI. The ends were cut back, 2 bases at V and 10 bases at J, with 15 bases in the middle. The CDR3 runs to 15 residues. For the CDR3, the DNA is TGTGCCAGCAGTTACGAAGGGGTCGACGTATCACCCCTCCACTTT. Amino acid sequence: CASSYEGVDVSPLHF.

This clonotype was detected only a few times. The genes are TRBV29-1 and TRBJ1-2, with D unclear. The V gene lost 4 bases and the J gene lost 4 bases, with 13 bases spanning the gap. The germline V gene encodes CDR1 SQVTM and CDR2 ANQGSEA. The CDR3 extends over 13 amino acids. The CDR3 loop is CSVAVGSGYGYTF. The CDR3 DNA reads as TGCAGCGTTGCAGTGGGGTCTGGCTATGGCTACACCTTC.

The V and J genes are TRBV27 and TRBJ2-1, with 8 bases identical to TRBD1. V was pared by 5 bases and J by 1 base, with 7 bases of the junction left unmatched. CDR1 and CDR2 (germline): MNHEY, SMNVEV (reference sequence). CDR3 size: 16 residues. The CDR3 region has the DNA TGTGCCAGCAGTCAACGACAGGGGTTGTCCTACAATGAGCAGTTCTTC. It codes for CASSQRQGLSYNEQFF.

This clonotype was recorded a few times. J is TRBJ1-2 and V is TRBV7-3; D perhaps matches TRBD1 (6 bases). Trimming took off 1 base at V and 6 bases at J, with 9 bases between the two ends. Germline-derived CDR1 and CDR2 are SGHTA and FQGTGA. The CDR3 sequence is 13 residues long. CDR3 nucleotide sequence: TGTGCCAGCAGCTTAAGGCCAGGGGATGGCTACACCTTC. It specifies CASSLRPGDGYTF.

The V call is TRBV18, the J call TRBJ2-7; a possible D gene is TRBD2 (6 bases). Trimming took off 2 bases at V and 9 bases at J, with 29 bases between the two ends. This CDR3 has 18 amino acids. Looked up from germline, CDR1 is KGHSH and CDR2 is LQKENI. CDR3 DNA sequence: TGTGCCAGCTCACCAAACTTATCCGGGCCCTCGGGAGTAGAACGGCAGTACTTC. It encodes CASSPNLSGPSGVERQYF.

The chain employs TRBV29-1 and TRBJ2-4, with D perhaps matching TRBD1 (5 bases). Germline-derived CDR1 and CDR2 are SQVTM and ANQGSEA. This CDR3 spans 15 amino acids. The V end lost 0 bases, the J end lost 4 bases, and 13 bases lay between the germline ends. CDR3: CSVEDGAGQKNIQYF. The DNA for the CDR3 is TGCAGCGTTGAAGATGGCGCAGGGCAAAAAAACATTCAGTACTTC.

CDR3 in DNA: TGCAGTGCTAGAGTTGCAACTAGCCCCTCCTACGAGCAGTACTTC. Amino acid sequence: CSARVATSPSYEQYF. The chain joins TRBV20-1 to TRBJ2-7, with a weak D call TRBD2 (6 bases). Germline CDR1 DFQATT, CDR2 SNEGSKA (reference sequence). V was clipped by 1 base and J by 0 bases, with 13 bases between them. The length of the CDR3 is 15 residues.

The sample holds a few counts of this clonotype. The CDR3 spells CASSSSGGRGDEQFF. In nucleotides, the CDR3 is TGTGCCAGCAGCTCCTCAGGGGGTCGGGGGGATGAGCAGTTCTTC. The chain carries TRBV11-3 and TRBJ2-1; D possibly matches TRBD1 or TRBD2 (7 bases each). Germline CDR1 SGHNT, CDR2 YENEEA. The CDR3 is made up of 15 amino acids. Trimming took off 4 bases at V and 8 bases at J, with 18 bases between the two ends.

The chain has TRBV6-6 and TRBJ2-3, with 7 bases identical to TRBD2. V was clipped by 0 bases and J by 2 bases; unmatched bases: 5. The CDR3 loop spans 16 amino acids. The germline V gene encodes CDR1 MNHNY and CDR2 SVGAGI (reference sequence). DNA of the CDR3: TGTGCCAGCAGTTACTCGTCCAGCGGGGCCACAGATACGCAGTATTTT. It specifies CASSYSSSGATDTQYF.

This rearrangement joins TRBV4-3 to TRBJ1-6; possibly TRBD1 for D (5 bases). V was cut by 4 bases and J by 7 bases, with 11 bases left in between. The CDR3 runs to 14 residues. The germline CDR1 and CDR2 sequences are LGHNA and YSLEER. The DNA for the CDR3 is TGCGCCAGCAGCCCAGACAGCAAGAATTCACCCCTCCACTTT. This sequence encodes CASSPDSKNSPLHF.

V is TRBV20-1 and J is TRBJ2-1; D ambiguous. This CDR3 has 13 amino acids. V lost 5 bases, J lost 8 bases, and 16 bases lay in between. Germline CDR1 is DFQATT and CDR2 is SNEGSKA (reference sequence). CDR3 DNA sequence: TGCAGTGCTTCTTTGGTAGATTCCCATGAGCAGTTCTTC. Protein product: CSASLVDSHEQFF.

The chain combines TRBV6-2 or TRBV6-3 with TRBJ1-1; 8 bases line up with TRBD1. Germline CDR1 MNHEY, CDR2 SVGEGT. The CDR3 length is 14 residues. V gave up 6 bases and J gave up 3 bases; unmatched junction bases: 6. CDR3 in amino acids: CASRNTGGHTEAFF. The CDR3 region has the DNA TGTGCCAGCAGGAATACAGGGGGGCACACTGAAGCTTTCTTT.